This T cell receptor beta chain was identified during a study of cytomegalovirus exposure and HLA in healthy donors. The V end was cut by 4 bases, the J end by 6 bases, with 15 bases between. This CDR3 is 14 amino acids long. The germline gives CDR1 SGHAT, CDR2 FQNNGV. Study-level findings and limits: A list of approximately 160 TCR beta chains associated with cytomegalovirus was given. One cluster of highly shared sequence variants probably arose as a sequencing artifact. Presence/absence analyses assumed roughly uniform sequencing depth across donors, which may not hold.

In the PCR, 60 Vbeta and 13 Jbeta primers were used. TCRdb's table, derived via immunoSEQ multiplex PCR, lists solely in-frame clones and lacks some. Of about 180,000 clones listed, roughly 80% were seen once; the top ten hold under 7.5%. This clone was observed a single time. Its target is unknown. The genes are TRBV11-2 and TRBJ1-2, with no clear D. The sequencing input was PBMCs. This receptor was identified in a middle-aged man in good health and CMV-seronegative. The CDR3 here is CASSSPWRVDGYTF. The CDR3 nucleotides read TGTGCCAGCAGCTCCCCGTGGAGGGTGGATGGCTACACCTTC.